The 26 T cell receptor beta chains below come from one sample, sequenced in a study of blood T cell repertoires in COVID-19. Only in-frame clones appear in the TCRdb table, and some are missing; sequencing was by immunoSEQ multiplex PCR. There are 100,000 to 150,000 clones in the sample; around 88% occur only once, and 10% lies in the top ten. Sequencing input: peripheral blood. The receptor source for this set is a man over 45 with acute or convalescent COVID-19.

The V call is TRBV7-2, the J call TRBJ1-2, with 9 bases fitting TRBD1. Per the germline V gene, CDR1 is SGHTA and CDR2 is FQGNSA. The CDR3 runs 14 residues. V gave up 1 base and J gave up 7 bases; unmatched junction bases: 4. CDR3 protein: CASSLGDRVGGYTF. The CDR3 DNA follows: TGTGCCAGCAGCTTAGGGGACAGGGTAGGTGGCTACACCTTC.

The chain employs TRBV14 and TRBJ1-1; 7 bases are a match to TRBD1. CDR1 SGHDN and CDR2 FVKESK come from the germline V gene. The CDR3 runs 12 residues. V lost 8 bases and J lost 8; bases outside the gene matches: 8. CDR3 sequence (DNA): TGTGCCAGCCGAAGGGGGCCGGGGGAAGCTTTCTTT. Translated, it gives CASRRGPGEAFF.

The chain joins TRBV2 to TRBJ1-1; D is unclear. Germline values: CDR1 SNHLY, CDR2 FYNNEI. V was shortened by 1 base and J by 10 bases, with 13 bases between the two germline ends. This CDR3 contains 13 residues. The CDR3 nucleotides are TGTGCCAGCAGTGAAGAAGGCGGGTTGGTAGCTTTCTTT. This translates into CASSEEGGLVAFF. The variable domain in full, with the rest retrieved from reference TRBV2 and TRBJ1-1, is EPEVTQTPSHQVTQMGQEVILRCVPISNHLYFYWYRQILGQKVEFLVSFYNNEISEKSEIFDDQFSVERPDGSNFTLKIRSTKLEDSAMYFCASSEEGGLVAFFGQGTRLTVV.

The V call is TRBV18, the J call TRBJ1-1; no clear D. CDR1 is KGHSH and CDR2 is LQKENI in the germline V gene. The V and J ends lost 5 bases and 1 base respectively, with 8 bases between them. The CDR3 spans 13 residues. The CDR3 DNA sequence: TGTGCCAGCTCAAATTTGGCGAACACTGAAGCTTTCTTT. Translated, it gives CASSNLANTEAFF.

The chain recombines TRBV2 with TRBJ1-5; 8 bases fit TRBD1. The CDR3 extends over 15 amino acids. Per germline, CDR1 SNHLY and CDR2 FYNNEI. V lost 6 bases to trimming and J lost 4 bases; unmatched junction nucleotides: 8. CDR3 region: CASRDRGVRNQPQHF. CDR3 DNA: TGTGCCAGCAGAGACAGGGGAGTGCGGAATCAGCCCCAGCATTTT.

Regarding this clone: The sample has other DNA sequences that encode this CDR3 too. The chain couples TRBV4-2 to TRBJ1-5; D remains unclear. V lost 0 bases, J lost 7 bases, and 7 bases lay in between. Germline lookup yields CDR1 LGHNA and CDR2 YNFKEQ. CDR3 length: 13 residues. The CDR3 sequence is CASSQDSRQPQHF. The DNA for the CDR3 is TGTGCCAGCAGCCAAGATTCTAGGCAGCCCCAGCATTTT.

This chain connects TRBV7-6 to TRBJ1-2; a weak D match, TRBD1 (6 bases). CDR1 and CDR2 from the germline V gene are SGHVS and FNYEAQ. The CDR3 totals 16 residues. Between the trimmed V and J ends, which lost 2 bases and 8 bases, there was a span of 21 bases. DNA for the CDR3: TGTGCCAGCAGCTTATTAGGATCCGGGGCACAGGGAGGCTACACCTTC. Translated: CASSLLGSGAQGGYTF.

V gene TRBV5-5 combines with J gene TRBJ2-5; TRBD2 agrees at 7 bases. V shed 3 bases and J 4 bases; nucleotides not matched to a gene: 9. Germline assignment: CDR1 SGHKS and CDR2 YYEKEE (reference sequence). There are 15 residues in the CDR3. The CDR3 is CASSSSVGGRETQYF. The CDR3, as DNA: TGTGCCAGCAGCTCCTCGGTTGGCGGGAGAGAGACCCAGTACTTC.

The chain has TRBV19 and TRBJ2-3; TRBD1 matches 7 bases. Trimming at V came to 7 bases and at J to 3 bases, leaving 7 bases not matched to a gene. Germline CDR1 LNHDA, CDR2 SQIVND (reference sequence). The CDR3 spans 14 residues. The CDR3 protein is CASTKGARTDTQYF. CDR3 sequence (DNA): TGTGCCAGTACTAAGGGGGCGCGGACAGATACGCAGTATTTT.

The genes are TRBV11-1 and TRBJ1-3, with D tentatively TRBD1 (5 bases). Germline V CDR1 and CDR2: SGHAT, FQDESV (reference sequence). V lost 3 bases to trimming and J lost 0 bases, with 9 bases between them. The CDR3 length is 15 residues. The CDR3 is CASSLTEDSGNTIYF. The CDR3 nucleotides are TGTGCCAGCAGCTTGACAGAGGACTCTGGAAACACCATATATTTT.

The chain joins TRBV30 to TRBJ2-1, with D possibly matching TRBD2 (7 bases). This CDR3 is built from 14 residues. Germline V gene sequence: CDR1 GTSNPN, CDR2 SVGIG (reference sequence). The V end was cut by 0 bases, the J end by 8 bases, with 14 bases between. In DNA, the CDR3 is TGTGCCTGGAGTGTTGGGGGGGGCACGTATGAGCAGTTCTTC. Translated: CAWSVGGGTYEQFF. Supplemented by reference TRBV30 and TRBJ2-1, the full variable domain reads SQTIHQWPATLVQPVGSPLSLECTVEGTSNPNLYWYRQAAGRGLQLLFYSVGIGQISSEVPQNLSASRPQDRQFILSSKKLLLSDSGFYLCAWSVGGGTYEQFFGPGTRLTVL.

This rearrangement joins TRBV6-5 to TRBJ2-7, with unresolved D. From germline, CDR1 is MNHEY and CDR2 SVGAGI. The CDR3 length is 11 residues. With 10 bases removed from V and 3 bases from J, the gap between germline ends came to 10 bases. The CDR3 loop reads CATLRSYEQYF. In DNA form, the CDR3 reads TGTGCCACCTTAAGGAGCTACGAGCAGTACTTC.

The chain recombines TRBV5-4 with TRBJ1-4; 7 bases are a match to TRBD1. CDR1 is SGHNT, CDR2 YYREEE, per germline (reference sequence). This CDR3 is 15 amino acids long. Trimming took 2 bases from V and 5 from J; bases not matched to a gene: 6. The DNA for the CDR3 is TGTGCCAGCAGCTTCAACCGGGACAGAAATGAAAAACTGTTTTTT. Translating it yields CASSFNRDRNEKLFF. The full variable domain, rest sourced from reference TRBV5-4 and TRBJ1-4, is ETGVTQSPTHLIKTRGQQVTLRCSSQSGHNTVSWYQQALGQGPQFIFQYYREEENGRGNFPPRFSGLQFPNYSSELNVNALELDDSALYLCASSFNRDRNEKLFFGSGTQLSVL.

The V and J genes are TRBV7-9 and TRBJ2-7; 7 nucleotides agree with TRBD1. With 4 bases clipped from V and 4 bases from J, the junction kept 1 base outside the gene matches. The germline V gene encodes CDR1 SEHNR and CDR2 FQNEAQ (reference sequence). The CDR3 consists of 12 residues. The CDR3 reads CASSSTGYEQYF. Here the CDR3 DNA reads TGTGCCAGCAGCTCGACAGGGTACGAGCAGTACTTC.

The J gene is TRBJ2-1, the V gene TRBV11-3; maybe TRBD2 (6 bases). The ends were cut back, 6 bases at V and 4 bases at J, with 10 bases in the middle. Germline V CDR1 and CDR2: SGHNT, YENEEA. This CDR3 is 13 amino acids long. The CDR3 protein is CASSRGNYNEQFF. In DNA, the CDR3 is TGTGCCAGCAGTCGGGGGAATTACAATGAGCAGTTCTTC.

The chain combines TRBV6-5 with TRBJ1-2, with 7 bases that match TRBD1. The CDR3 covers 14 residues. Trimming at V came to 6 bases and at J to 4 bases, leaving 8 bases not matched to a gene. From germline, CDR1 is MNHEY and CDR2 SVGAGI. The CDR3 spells CASSPFDRVYGYTF. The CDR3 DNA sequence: TGTGCCAGCAGCCCCTTCGACAGGGTCTATGGCTACACCTTC.

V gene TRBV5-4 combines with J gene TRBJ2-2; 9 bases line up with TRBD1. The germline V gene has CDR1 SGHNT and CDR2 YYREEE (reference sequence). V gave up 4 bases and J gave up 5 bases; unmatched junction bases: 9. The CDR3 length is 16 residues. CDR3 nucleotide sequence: TGTGCCAGCAGCGATTCCCGGGACAGGGTAACCGGGGAGCTGTTTTTT. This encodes CASSDSRDRVTGELFF.

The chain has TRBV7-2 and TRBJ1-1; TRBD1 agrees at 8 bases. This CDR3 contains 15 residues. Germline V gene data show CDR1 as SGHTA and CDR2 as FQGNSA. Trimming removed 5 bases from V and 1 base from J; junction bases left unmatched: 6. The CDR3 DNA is TGTGCCAGCAGCCTATATGGGACAGGGAACACTGAAGCTTTCTTT. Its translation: CASSLYGTGNTEAFF.

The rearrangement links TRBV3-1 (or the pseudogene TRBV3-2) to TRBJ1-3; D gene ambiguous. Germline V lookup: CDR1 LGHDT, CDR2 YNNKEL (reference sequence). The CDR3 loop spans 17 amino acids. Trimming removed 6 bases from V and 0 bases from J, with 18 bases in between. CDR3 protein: CASSRTTRHVSGNTIYF. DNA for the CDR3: TGTGCCAGCAGTCGGACTACGAGACACGTCTCTGGAAACACCATATATTTT.

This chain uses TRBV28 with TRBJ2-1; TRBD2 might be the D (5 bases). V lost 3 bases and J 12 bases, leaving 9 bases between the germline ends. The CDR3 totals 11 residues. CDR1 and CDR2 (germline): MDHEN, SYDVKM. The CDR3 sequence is CASSFTRRQFF. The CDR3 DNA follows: TGTGCCAGCAGTTTTACTAGAAGGCAGTTCTTC.

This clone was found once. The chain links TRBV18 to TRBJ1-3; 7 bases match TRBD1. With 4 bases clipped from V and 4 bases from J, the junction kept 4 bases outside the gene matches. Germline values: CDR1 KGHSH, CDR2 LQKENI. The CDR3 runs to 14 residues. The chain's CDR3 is CASSLQGSGNTIYF. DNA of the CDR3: TGTGCCAGCTCACTACAGGGGTCAGGAAACACCATATATTTT.

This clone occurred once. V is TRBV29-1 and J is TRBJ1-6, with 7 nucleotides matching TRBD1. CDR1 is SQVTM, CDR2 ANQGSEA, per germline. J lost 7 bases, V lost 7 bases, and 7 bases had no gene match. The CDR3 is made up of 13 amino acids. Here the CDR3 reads CSAATGLNSPLHF. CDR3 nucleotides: TGCAGCGCCGCGACAGGGTTGAATTCACCCCTCCACTTT.

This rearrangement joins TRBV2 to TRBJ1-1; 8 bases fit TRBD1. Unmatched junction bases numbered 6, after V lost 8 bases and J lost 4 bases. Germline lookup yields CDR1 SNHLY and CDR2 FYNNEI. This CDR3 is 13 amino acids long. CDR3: CASVGTGGTEAFF. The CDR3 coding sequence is TGTGCCAGCGTTGGGACAGGAGGCACTGAAGCTTTCTTT.

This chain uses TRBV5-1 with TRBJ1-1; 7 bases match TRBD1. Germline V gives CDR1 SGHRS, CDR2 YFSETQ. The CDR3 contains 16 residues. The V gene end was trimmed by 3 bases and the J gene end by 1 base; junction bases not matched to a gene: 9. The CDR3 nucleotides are TGCGCCAGCAGCTGGGACAGACGTAGCCCGAACACTGAAGCTTTCTTT. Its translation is CASSWDRRSPNTEAFF.

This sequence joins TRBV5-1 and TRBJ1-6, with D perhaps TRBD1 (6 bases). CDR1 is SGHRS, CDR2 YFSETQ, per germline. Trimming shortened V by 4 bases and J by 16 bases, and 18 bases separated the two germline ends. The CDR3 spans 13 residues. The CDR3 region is CASSGGNRALLHF. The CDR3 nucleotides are TGCGCCAGCAGCGGGGGTAACAGGGCCCTGCTCCACTTT. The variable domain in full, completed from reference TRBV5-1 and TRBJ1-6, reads KAGVTQTPRYLIKTRGQQVTLSCSPISGHRSVSWYQQTPGQGLQFLFEYFSETQRNKGNFPGRFSGRQFSNSRSEMNVSTLELGDSALYLCASSGGNRALLHFGNGTRLTVT.

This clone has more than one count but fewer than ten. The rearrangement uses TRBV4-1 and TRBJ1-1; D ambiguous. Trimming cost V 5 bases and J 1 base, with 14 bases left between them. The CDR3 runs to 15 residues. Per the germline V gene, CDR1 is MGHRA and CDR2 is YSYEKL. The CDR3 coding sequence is TGCGCCAGCAGCTCCCGGGCGGGGAGGAACACTGAAGCTTTCTTT. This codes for CASSSRAGRNTEAFF.